The rows below give T cell receptor beta chains drawn from one sample of a study of blood T cell repertoires in COVID-19. TCRdb keeps only in-frame clones here, not all; method: immunoSEQ multiplex PCR. The repertoire holds about 230,000 clones, with approximately 81% as singletons. Sequencing used peripheral blood. All receptors derive from a man between 40 and 49 years old with acute or convalescent COVID-19. The CDR3 runs from the conserved cysteine through the conserved F or W. A D gene is named only where the DNA matches it firmly. Where a row states a size, it is once, few, many or the class of an expanded clone; other rows omit it.

v_call	j_call	d_call	cdr3_length	clone_size	cdr3_aa	cdr3_nt
TRBV5-1	TRBJ2-1	NA	13	NA	CASTLKQNNEQFF	TGCGCCAGCACGTTGAAACAAAACAATGAGCAGTTCTTC
TRBV5-6	TRBJ2-7	NA	13	NA	CASSLGRSYEQYF	TGTGCCAGCAGCTTGGGTCGTTCCTACGAGCAGTACTTC
TRBV3-1/TRBV3-2	TRBJ2-5	NA	15	NA	CASSQNIGDQETQYF	TGTGCCAGCAGCCAAAACATCGGGGACCAAGAGACCCAGTACTTC
TRBV6-5	TRBJ1-2	TRBD1	13	once	CASSSTGAGGYTF	TGTGCCAGCAGCTCCACAGGGGCTGGCGGCTACACCTTC
TRBV7-9	TRBJ1-3	TRBD1	14	once	CASSSRTGGNTIYF	TGTGCCAGCAGCTCCAGGACAGGGGGAAACACCATATATTTT
TRBV29-1	TRBJ2-1	NA	11	NA	CSVEEHSEQFF	TGCAGCGTTGAGGAGCATAGCGAGCAGTTCTTC
TRBV6-1	TRBJ1-5	NA	13	NA	CAVRTADNQPQHF	TGTGCCGTCAGGACAGCCGACAATCAGCCCCAGCATTTT
TRBV9	TRBJ1-2	NA	15	once	CASSARGAANYGYTF	TGTGCCAGCAGCGCCCGGGGGGCCGCTAACTATGGCTACACCTTC
TRBV7-9	TRBJ2-1	TRBD2	15	NA	CASSPTSISYNEQFF	TGTGCCAGCAGTCCGACTAGCATATCCTACAATGAGCAGTTCTTC
TRBV6-4	TRBJ2-2	NA	14	NA	CASSAGQDTGELFF	TGTGCCAGCAGCGCCGGCCAGGACACCGGGGAGCTGTTTTTT
TRBV6-5	TRBJ1-5	NA	15	NA	CASSPGGRANQPQHF	TGTGCCAGCAGTCCGGGAGGCAGGGCTAATCAGCCCCAGCATTTT
TRBV3-1/TRBV3-2	TRBJ2-2	TRBD2	15	NA	CASGRGGRHTGELFF	TGTGCCAGCGGGCGCGGGGGGCGGCACACCGGGGAGCTGTTTTTT
TRBV24-1	TRBJ2-1	NA	12	NA	CATTDYGTKQFF	TGTGCCACCACGGACTACGGCACAAAGCAGTTCTTC
TRBV7-6	TRBJ1-1	NA	13	NA	CASSRGQNTEAFF	TGTGCCAGCAGCCGAGGACAGAACACTGAAGCTTTCTTT
TRBV6-5	TRBJ1-6	NA	15	NA	CASSYSYYYNSPLHF	TGTGCCAGCAGTTACTCGTACTACTATAATTCACCCCTCCACTTT
TRBV11-2	TRBJ2-7	NA	13	NA	CASSLGPTYEQYF	TGTGCCAGCAGCTTGGGGCCAACCTACGAGCAGTACTTC
TRBV5-1	TRBJ2-7	TRBD1	15	once	CASSIFTGQAYEQYF	TGCGCCAGCAGCATCTTCACTGGACAGGCCTACGAGCAGTACTTC
TRBV11-3	TRBJ1-2	NA	13	few	CASSRGMGYGYTF	TGTGCCAGCAGCCGGGGGATGGGCTATGGCTACACCTTC
TRBV6-5	TRBJ2-7	NA	13	NA	CASRGAASYEQYF	TGTGCCAGCAGAGGGGCGGCCTCCTACGAGCAGTACTTC
TRBV5-1	TRBJ1-2	NA	16	few	CASSLEYGAGTYGYTF	TGCGCCAGCAGCTTGGAGTACGGAGCAGGGACTTATGGCTACACCTTC
TRBV2	TRBJ2-1	NA	15	NA	CASSVGRQVYNEQFF	TGTGCCAGCAGTGTAGGTCGACAGGTCTACAATGAGCAGTTCTTC
TRBV3-1/TRBV3-2	TRBJ1-1	NA	14	NA	CASSLAQSGTEAFF	TGTGCCAGCAGCCTAGCACAGAGCGGGACTGAAGCTTTCTTT
TRBV6-5	TRBJ2-7	NA	13	NA	CASSPGQSYEQYF	TGTGCCAGCAGTCCCGGACAGTCCTACGAGCAGTACTTC
TRBV6-6	TRBJ1-1	NA	13	NA	CASGRGENTEAFF	TGTGCCAGCGGGAGGGGTGAGAACACTGAAGCTTTCTTT
TRBV7-7	TRBJ2-3	TRBD2	16	NA	CASSSGTSGGTDTQYF	TGTGCTAGCAGCTCCGGGACTAGCGGGGGCACAGATACGCAGTATTTT
TRBV12-3/TRBV12-4	TRBJ1-6	NA	13	NA	CASSPNRDSPLHF	TGTGCCAGCAGCCCAAACAGGGATTCACCCCTCCACTTT
TRBV5-1	TRBJ1-1	TRBD1	14	NA	CASSFNRGDTEAFF	TGCGCCAGCAGCTTCAACAGGGGAGACACTGAAGCTTTCTTT
TRBV18	TRBJ1-1	TRBD1	14	NA	CASSVGQGSTEAFF	TGTGCCAGCTCGGTAGGACAGGGGTCAACTGAAGCTTTCTTT
TRBV5-5	TRBJ2-5	NA	13	NA	CASSLGFQETQYF	TGTGCCAGCAGCCTCGGTTTCCAAGAGACCCAGTACTTC
TRBV10-2	TRBJ1-2	NA	14	NA	CASSEDPGYYGYTF	TGCGCCAGCAGTGAGGATCCAGGTTACTATGGCTACACCTTC
TRBV7-9	TRBJ1-1	TRBD1	15	NA	CASSALGTANTEAFF	TGTGCCAGCAGCGCATTGGGGACAGCAAACACTGAAGCTTTCTTT
TRBV2	TRBJ1-1	NA	13	few	CASSEGLTTEAFF	TGTGCCAGCAGTGAGGGCCTTACCACTGAAGCTTTCTTT
TRBV6-6	TRBJ2-3	NA	13	NA	CASSPSGTDTQYF	TGTGCCAGCAGCCCGAGCGGCACAGATACGCAGTATTTT
TRBV7-3	TRBJ1-1	NA	13	NA	CASSFDWNTEAFF	TGTGCCAGCAGCTTCGACTGGAACACTGAAGCTTTCTTT
TRBV3-1/TRBV3-2	TRBJ1-3	NA	14	few	CASSQDSSGNTIYF	TGTGCCAGCAGCCAAGACAGCTCTGGAAACACCATATATTTT
TRBV29-1	TRBJ1-4	TRBD1	12	NA	CSVQGGTEKLFF	TGCAGCGTTCAGGGGGGTACGGAAAAACTGTTTTTT
TRBV27	TRBJ2-2	NA	14	NA	CASALPGGMGELFF	TGTGCCAGCGCCCTCCCCGGGGGTATGGGGGAGCTGTTTTTT
TRBV2	TRBJ1-4	NA	13	NA	CASRRDGEEKLFF	TGTGCCAGTCGGCGGGACGGGGAAGAAAAACTGTTTTTT
TRBV5-1	TRBJ1-2	NA	19	NA	CASSLGEVGIYGRLYGYTF	TGCGCCAGCAGCTTGGGGGAGGTCGGGATTTATGGCAGACTCTATGGCTACACCTTC
TRBV18	TRBJ2-2	NA	15	NA	CASSPGLGDTGELFF	TGTGCCAGCTCACCGGGACTGGGTGACACCGGGGAGCTGTTTTTT
TRBV19	TRBJ1-1	NA	13	NA	CASRGALNTEAFF	TGTGCCAGCCGGGGGGCCCTGAACACTGAAGCTTTCTTT
TRBV5-1	TRBJ1-1	NA	17	NA	CASSLSISGLVSAEAFF	TGCGCCAGCAGCCTTTCGATATCCGGACTTGTTAGCGCTGAAGCTTTCTTT
TRBV19	TRBJ2-5	NA	15	NA	CASSIGGGAGETQYF	TGTGCCAGTAGTATTGGGGGGGGCGCAGGAGAGACCCAGTACTTC
TRBV7-8	TRBJ1-4	NA	15	NA	CASSPTGRTNEKLFF	TGTGCCAGCAGCCCTACAGGGAGAACTAATGAAAAACTGTTTTTT
TRBV28	TRBJ1-1	NA	15	NA	CASSPARGLNTEAFF	TGTGCCAGCAGCCCTGCGCGGGGTTTGAACACTGAAGCTTTCTTT
TRBV5-1	TRBJ1-1	TRBD1	14	few	CASSSGTVGAEAFF	TGCGCCAGCAGTTCGGGGACAGTGGGAGCTGAAGCTTTCTTT
TRBV9	TRBJ1-5	NA	15	NA	CASSEGAGSNEPQHF	TGTGCCAGCAGCGAGGGTGCTGGGAGTAATGAGCCCCAGCATTTT
TRBV28	TRBJ1-6	TRBD1	13	NA	CASNGQGNSPLHF	TGTGCCAGCAACGGACAGGGAAATTCACCCCTCCACTTT
TRBV3-1/TRBV3-2	TRBJ2-5	TRBD2	15	NA	CASSPYAGGWESWYF	TGTGCCAGCAGCCCTTACGCGGGGGGCTGGGAAAGTTGGTACTTC
TRBV7-2	TRBJ1-1	NA	13	few	CASSLDSLWEAFF	TGTGCCAGCAGCCTCGACTCCCTCTGGGAAGCTTTCTTT